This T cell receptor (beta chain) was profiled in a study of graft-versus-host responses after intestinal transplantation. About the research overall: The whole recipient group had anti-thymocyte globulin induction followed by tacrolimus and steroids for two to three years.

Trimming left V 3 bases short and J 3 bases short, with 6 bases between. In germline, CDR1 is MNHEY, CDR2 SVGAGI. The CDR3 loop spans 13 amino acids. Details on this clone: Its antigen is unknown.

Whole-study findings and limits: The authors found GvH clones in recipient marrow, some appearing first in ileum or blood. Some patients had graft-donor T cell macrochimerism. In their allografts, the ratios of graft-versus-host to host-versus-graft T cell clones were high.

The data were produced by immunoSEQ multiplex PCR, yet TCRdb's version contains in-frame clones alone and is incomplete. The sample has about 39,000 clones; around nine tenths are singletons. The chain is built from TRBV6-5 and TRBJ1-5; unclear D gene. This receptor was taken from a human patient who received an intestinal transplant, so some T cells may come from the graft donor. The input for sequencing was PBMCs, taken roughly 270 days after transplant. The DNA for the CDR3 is TGTGCCAGCAGTTATTCGCCCAATCAGCCCCAGCATTTT. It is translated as CASSYSPNQPQHF.